Following are 16 T cell receptor beta chains from one sample sequenced in a study of OX40 agonist ivuxolimab in advanced cancers. Libraries were prepared by immunoSEQ multiplex PCR; TCRdb keeps only in-frame clonotypes and omits some of them. The table has about 95,000 clones, about 91% seen once. This specimen was CD4+ or CD8+ T cells sorted from blood, taken in a trial of the OX40 agonist ivuxolimab. The receptor set was obtained from an adult with an advanced solid tumor such as melanoma, head and neck, liver or kidney cancer.

J is TRBJ1-5 and V is TRBV7-2; the D is unclear. Trimming left V 5 bases short and J 9 bases short, with 20 bases between. Germline V gene lookup returns CDR1 SGHTA and CDR2 FQGNSA. This CDR3 spans 15 amino acids. This chain's CDR3 is CASSPDRGEGLPQHF. CDR3 nucleotide sequence: TGTGCCAGCAGCCCGGACCGGGGAGAGGGTTTGCCCCAGCATTTT.

This chain joins TRBV30 and TRBJ2-4; D possibly uses TRBD1 or TRBD2 (6 bases each). The germline CDR1 and CDR2 sequences are GTSNPN and SVGIG (reference sequence). There are 13 residues in the CDR3. V shed 1 base and J shed 7 bases, with 11 bases lying between them. The CDR3 DNA reads TGTGCCTGGAGTGAGACGGGGGCGAACATTCAGTACTTC. This gives the protein CAWSETGANIQYF.

This chain uses TRBV9 with TRBJ1-2; possibly TRBD1 for D (5 bases). The CDR3 is 14 residues long. Germline V CDR1 and CDR2: SGDLS, YYNGEE. Trimming pared 4 bases from V and 4 bases from J, leaving 14 bases between. The CDR3: CASSNRDGGYGYTF. The DNA of the CDR3 is TGTGCCAGCAGCAATCGGGACGGAGGCTATGGCTACACCTTC.

The V and J genes are TRBV10-3 and TRBJ2-5; D possibly uses TRBD1 or TRBD2 (5 bases each). The CDR3 is made up of 14 amino acids. The germline gives CDR1 ENHRY, CDR2 SYGVKD. V was pared by 6 bases and J by 1 base, with 12 bases between. Written as DNA, the CDR3 is TGTGCCATCAGGCCTATGGGGGTCCAAGAGACCCAGTACTTC. It specifies CAIRPMGVQETQYF.

The chain joins TRBV30 to TRBJ2-1, with TRBD1 matching 8 bases. Germline V gene lookup returns CDR1 GTSNPN and CDR2 SVGIG (reference sequence). The V gene end was trimmed by 0 bases and the J gene end by 3 bases; junction bases not matched to a gene: 4. The CDR3 consists of 15 residues. CDR3 in DNA: TGTGCCTGGAGTGTACAGGGGGGAATCTACAATGAGCAGTTCTTC. Translating it yields CAWSVQGGIYNEQFF.

V usage is TRBV25-1 and J usage is TRBJ2-2; tentatively, D is TRBD2 (6 bases). CDR3 length equals 14 residues. The germline CDR1 and CDR2 sequences are MGHDK and SYGVNS. Trimming left V 1 base short and J 5 bases short, with 8 bases between. The CDR3 DNA reads TGTGCCAGCAGTGAATGGGCGGGAACCGGGGAGCTGTTTTTT. The encoded protein is CASSEWAGTGELFF.

The rearrangement joins TRBV19 to TRBJ2-3, with D possibly called TRBD1 or TRBD2 (5 bases each). CDR1 and CDR2 (germline): LNHDA, SQIVND (reference sequence). The V and J ends lost 2 bases and 0 bases respectively, with 15 bases between them. This CDR3 is built from 17 residues. The CDR3 protein is CASSIRGGRPSTDTQYF. CDR3 in DNA: TGTGCCAGTAGTATACGGGGCGGCAGACCTAGCACAGATACGCAGTATTTT.

The rearrangement uses TRBV6-1 and TRBJ1-2; D might be TRBD1 (6 bases). V lost 8 bases, J lost 3 bases, and 10 bases lay in between. CDR1 is MNHNS and CDR2 is SASEGT in the germline V gene. The CDR3 totals 12 residues. CDR3 sequence reads: CASRQVYYGYTF. As DNA, the CDR3 is TGTGCCAGCCGACAGGTCTACTATGGCTACACCTTC.

The genes are TRBV7-2 and TRBJ2-3; 14 positions match TRBD2. Germline loops: CDR1 SGHTA, CDR2 FQGNSA. V trimming: 3 bases; J trimming: 3 bases; junction bases outside the gene matches: 5. The CDR3 loop spans 17 amino acids. The CDR3 nucleotides are TGTGCCAGCAGCTTTCGACTAGCGGGAGGGGGAACAGATACGCAGTATTTT. This translates into CASSFRLAGGGTDTQYF.

The chain employs TRBV29-1 and TRBJ2-1; 8 bases agree with TRBD2. V lost 7 bases and J lost 6; bases outside the gene matches: 5. CDR3 length: 12 residues. Germline CDR1 SQVTM, CDR2 ANQGSEA. The CDR3 protein is CSERTSSNEQFF. CDR3 nucleotides: TGCAGCGAACGGACTAGCAGCAATGAGCAGTTCTTC.

This clone has only one observation. The genes are TRBV5-1 and TRBJ2-2; 9 positions agree with TRBD2. This CDR3 has 16 amino acids. The germline V gene has CDR1 SGHRS and CDR2 YFSETQ. With V trimmed by 4 bases and J by 4 bases, 8 bases remained unmatched. The CDR3 spells CASSPKTSGGTGELFF. The CDR3 DNA reads as TGCGCCAGCAGCCCGAAGACTAGCGGAGGCACCGGGGAGCTGTTTTTT.

This clone has only a few counts. This rearrangement joins TRBV18 to TRBJ2-7; 10 nucleotides line up with TRBD2. Germline loops: CDR1 KGHSH, CDR2 LQKENI. The V segment lost 4 bases and the J segment 2 bases; nucleotides outside the gene matches: 5. The CDR3 extends over 15 amino acids. CDR3 region: CASSRGLADPYEQYF. The CDR3 coding sequence is TGTGCCAGCTCACGAGGACTAGCGGATCCCTACGAGCAGTACTTC.

The chain recombines TRBV4-3 with TRBJ2-5, with 9 bases that match TRBD1. The CDR3 is 15 residues long. The J segment lost 2 bases and the V segment lost 3 bases, leaving 4 bases of the junction unmatched. CDR1 is LGHNA and CDR2 is YSLEER in the germline V gene. The CDR3 DNA follows: TGCGCCAGCAGCCAGGGGACAGGGTCACAAGAGACCCAGTACTTC. Translating it yields CASSQGTGSQETQYF.

The J gene is TRBJ2-7, the V gene TRBV5-1; D possibly uses TRBD1 or TRBD2 (5 bases each). CDR3 length: 15 residues. Per the germline V gene, CDR1 is SGHRS and CDR2 is YFSETQ. With 3 bases removed from V and 0 bases from J, the gap between germline ends came to 13 bases. The CDR3 region is CASSSAVGDSYEQYF. CDR3 DNA: TGCGCCAGCAGCTCCGCCGTGGGGGACTCCTACGAGCAGTACTTC. The whole variable domain, filled in from reference TRBV5-1 and TRBJ2-7, reads KAGVTQTPRYLIKTRGQQVTLSCSPISGHRSVSWYQQTPGQGLQFLFEYFSETQRNKGNFPGRFSGRQFSNSRSEMNVSTLELGDSALYLCASSSAVGDSYEQYFGPGTRLTVT.

This sequence joins TRBV28 and TRBJ2-3; no clear D. Trimming took off 4 bases at V and 0 bases at J, with 11 bases between the two ends. CDR3 length equals 15 residues. Per germline, CDR1 MDHEN and CDR2 SYDVKM. The CDR3 protein is CASSSYPTSTDTQYF. CDR3 nucleotide sequence: TGTGCCAGCAGTTCCTACCCGACTAGCACAGATACGCAGTATTTT. Combining the CDR3 with reference TRBV28 and TRBJ2-3 gives the whole variable domain DVKVTQSSRYLVKRTGEKVFLECVQDMDHENMFWYRQDPGLGLRLIYFSYDVKMKEKGDIPEGYSVSREKKERFSLILESASTNQTSMYLCASSSYPTSTDTQYFGPGTRLTVL.

The V gene is TRBV19, the J gene TRBJ2-7, with D perhaps TRBD1 or TRBD2 (6 bases each). Germline CDR1 and CDR2: LNHDA and SQIVND (reference sequence). Trimming removed 5 bases at V and 1 base at J, with 15 bases between. CDR3 length equals 15 residues. DNA of the CDR3: TGTGCCAGTAGTTCCGGTTGGAGGGGGTCCTACGAGCAGTACTTC. As protein: CASSSGWRGSYEQYF.